The 5 T cell receptor beta chains in this list originate from one sample, sequenced in a study of cytomegalovirus exposure and HLA in healthy donors. The PCR ran on 60 Vbeta and 13 Jbeta primers. The repertoire was sequenced with immunoSEQ multiplex PCR; TCRdb's copy has only in-frame clones and lacks some. The sample contains around 150,000 clones, roughly 85% of which appear only once. Sequencing was done on a sample of PBMCs. The source is a man aged 35 to 55 in good health and CMV-seronegative.

This clone was counted a few times. At one end, the junction sequence differs from germline, possibly due to a read error. The rearrangement joins TRBV19 to TRBJ2-2; a possible D gene is TRBD1 (6 bases). Per the germline V gene, CDR1 is LNHDA and CDR2 is SQIVND (reference sequence). This CDR3 is built from 15 residues. CDR3 protein: CASRSGAGDTVELFF. The CDR3 DNA reads as TGTGCCAGTAGATCAGGAGCAGGGGATACCGTGGAGCTGTTTTTT.

This clone came up a few times. V and J are TRBV4-3 and TRBJ1-2; 11 positions match TRBD1. CDR3 length: 16 amino acids. CDR1 LGHNA and CDR2 YSLEER come from the germline V gene. After removal of 1 base from V and 7 bases from J, the junction contained 8 bases not matched to a gene. The CDR3 sequence is CASSQGGGQGVGGYTF. CDR3 DNA: TGCGCCAGCAGCCAAGGAGGGGGACAGGGGGTTGGTGGCTACACCTTC.

This chain joins TRBV14 and TRBJ1-1; maybe TRBD1 (6 bases). CDR1 and CDR2 from the germline V gene are SGHDN and FVKESK. V lost 4 bases, J lost 5 bases, and 20 bases lay in between. The CDR3 has 16 amino acids. CDR3 nucleotides: TGTGCCAGCAGCCCAAAGATTTCAACAGGGTGGACTGAAGCTTTCTTT. Translated, it gives CASSPKISTGWTEAFF.

This sequence joins TRBV10-3 and TRBJ1-2; D may be TRBD1 (5 bases). The CDR3 extends over 13 amino acids. Trimming took 5 bases from V and 2 from J, leaving 9 bases between them. The germline V gene has CDR1 ENHRY and CDR2 SYGVKD. CDR3 in amino acids: CAISTTENYGYTF. As DNA, the CDR3 is TGTGCCATCAGTACGACAGAAAACTATGGCTACACCTTC.

This chain connects TRBV5-1 to TRBJ2-1; 12 bases are a match to TRBD2. Germline V gene data show CDR1 as SGHRS and CDR2 as YFSETQ. There are 14 residues in the CDR3. Trimming removed 5 bases from V and 10 bases from J; junction bases left unmatched: 7. The CDR3 reads CASSTTSGRREQFF. CDR3 coding DNA: TGCGCCAGCAGTACAACTAGCGGGAGGCGCGAGCAGTTCTTC.